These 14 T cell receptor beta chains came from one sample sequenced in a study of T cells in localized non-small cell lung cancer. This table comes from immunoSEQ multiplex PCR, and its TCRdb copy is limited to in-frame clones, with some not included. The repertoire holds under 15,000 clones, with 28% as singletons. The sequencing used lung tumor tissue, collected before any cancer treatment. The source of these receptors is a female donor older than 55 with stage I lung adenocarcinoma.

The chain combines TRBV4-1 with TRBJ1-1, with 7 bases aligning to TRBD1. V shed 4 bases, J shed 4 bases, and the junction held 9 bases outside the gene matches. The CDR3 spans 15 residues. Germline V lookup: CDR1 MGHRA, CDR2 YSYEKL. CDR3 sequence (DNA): TGCGCCAGCAGCCCTCGACAGGGAGCGGGCACTGAAGCTTTCTTT. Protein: CASSPRQGAGTEAFF.

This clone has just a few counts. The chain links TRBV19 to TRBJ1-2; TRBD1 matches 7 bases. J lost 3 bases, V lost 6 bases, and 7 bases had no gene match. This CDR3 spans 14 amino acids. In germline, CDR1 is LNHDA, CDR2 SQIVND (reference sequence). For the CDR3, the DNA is TGTGCCAGTAGCCCTAACAGGGGAGACTATGGCTACACCTTC. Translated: CASSPNRGDYGYTF.

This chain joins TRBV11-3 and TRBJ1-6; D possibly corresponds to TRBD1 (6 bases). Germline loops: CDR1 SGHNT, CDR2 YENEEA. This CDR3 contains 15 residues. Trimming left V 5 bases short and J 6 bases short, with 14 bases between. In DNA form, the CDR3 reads TGTGCCAGCAGCGGAAGGGGGGTGGCTAATTCACCCCTCCACTTT. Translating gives CASSGRGVANSPLHF.

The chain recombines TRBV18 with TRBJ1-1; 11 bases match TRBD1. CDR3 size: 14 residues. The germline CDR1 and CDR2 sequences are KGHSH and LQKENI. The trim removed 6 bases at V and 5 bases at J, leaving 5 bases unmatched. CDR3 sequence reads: CASSAGTGGTEAFF. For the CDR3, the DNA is TGTGCCAGCTCCGCCGGGACAGGGGGGACTGAAGCTTTCTTT. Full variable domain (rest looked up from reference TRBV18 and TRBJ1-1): NAGVMQNPRHLVRRRGQEARLRCSPMKGHSHVYWYRQLPEEGLKFMVYLQKENIIDESGMPKERFSAEFPKEGPSILRIQQVVRGDSAAYFCASSAGTGGTEAFFGQGTRLTVV.

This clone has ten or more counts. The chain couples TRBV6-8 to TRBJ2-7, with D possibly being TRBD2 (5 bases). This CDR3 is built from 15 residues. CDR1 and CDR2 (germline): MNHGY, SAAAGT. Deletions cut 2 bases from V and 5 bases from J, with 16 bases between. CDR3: CASSYPARTGDEQYF. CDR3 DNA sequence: TGTGCCAGCAGTTACCCGGCTAGAACCGGGGACGAGCAGTACTTC.

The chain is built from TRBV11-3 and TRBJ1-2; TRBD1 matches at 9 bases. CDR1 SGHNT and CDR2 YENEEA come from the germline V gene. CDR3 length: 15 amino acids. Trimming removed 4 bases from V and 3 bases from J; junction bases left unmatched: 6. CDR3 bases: TGTGCCAGCAGCTGGGGGGACAGGGACTACTATGGCTACACCTTC. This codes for CASSWGDRDYYGYTF.

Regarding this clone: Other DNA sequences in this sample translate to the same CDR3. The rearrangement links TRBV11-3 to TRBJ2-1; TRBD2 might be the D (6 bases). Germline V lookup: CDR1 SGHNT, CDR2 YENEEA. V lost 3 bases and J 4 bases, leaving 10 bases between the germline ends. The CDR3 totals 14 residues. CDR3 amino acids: CASSFRDSYNEQFF. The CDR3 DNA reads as TGTGCCAGCAGCTTTAGGGACTCGTACAATGAGCAGTTCTTC.

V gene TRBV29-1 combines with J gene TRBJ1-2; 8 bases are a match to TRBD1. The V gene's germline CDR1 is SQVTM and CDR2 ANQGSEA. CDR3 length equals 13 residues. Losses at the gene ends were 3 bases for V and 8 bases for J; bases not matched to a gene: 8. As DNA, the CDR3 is TGCAGCGTTGACCCTGGGGACAGGTACGGCTACACCTTC. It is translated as CSVDPGDRYGYTF.

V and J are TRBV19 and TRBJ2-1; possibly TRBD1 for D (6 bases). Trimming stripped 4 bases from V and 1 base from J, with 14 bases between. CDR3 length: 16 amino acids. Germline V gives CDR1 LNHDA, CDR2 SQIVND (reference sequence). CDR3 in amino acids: CASSNTGIGSYNEQFF. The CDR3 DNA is TGTGCCAGTAGTAACACAGGGATTGGATCCTACAATGAGCAGTTCTTC.

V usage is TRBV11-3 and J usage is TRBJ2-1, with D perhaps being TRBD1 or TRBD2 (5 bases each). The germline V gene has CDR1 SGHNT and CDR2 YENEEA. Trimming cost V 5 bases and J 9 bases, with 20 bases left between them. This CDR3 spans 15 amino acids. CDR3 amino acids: CASSPRPAPGAEQFF. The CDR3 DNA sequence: TGTGCCAGCAGCCCAAGACCGGCCCCCGGGGCTGAGCAGTTCTTC.

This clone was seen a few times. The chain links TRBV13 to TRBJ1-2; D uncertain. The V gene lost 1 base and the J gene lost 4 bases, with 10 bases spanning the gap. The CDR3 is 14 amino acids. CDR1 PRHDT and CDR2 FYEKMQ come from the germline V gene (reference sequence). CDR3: CASSLERGTYGYTF. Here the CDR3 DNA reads TGTGCCAGCAGCTTAGAACGAGGTACCTATGGCTACACCTTC.

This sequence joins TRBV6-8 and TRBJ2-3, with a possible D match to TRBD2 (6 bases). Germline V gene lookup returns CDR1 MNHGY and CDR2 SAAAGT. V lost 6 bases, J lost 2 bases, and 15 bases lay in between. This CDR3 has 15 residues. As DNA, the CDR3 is TGTGCCAGCAGAGAAATAGCGGTCCTCACAGATACGCAGTATTTT. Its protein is CASREIAVLTDTQYF.

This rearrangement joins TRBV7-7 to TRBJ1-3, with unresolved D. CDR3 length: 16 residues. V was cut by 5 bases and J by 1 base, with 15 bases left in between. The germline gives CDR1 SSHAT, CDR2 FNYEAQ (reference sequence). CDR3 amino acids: CASSPSRVGSGNTIYF. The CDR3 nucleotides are TGTGCCAGCAGCCCCTCTAGGGTGGGGTCTGGAAACACCATATATTTT.

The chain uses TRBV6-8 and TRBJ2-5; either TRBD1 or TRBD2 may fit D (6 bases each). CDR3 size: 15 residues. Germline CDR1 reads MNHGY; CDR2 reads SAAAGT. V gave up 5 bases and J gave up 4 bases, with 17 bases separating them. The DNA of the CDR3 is TGTGCCAGCAGTCCCCGGCAGGGGAGGAGAGAGACCCAGTACTTC. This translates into CASSPRQGRRETQYF.